This T cell receptor beta chain was documented in a study of Ad26.COV2.S vaccination and SARS-CoV-2 variants. V gave up 1 base and J gave up 6 bases, with 9 bases separating them. The CDR3 runs to 13 residues. Germline V gene sequence: CDR1 MNHEY, CDR2 SVGAGI. Regarding treatment: roughly 19 received Ad26.COV2.S at low or high dose, single or two shots; roughly five received placebo; per-sample allocation not given. Specimens were obtained on day 63 following the first vaccine or placebo injection. TCRdb keeps only in-frame clones here, not all; method: immunoSEQ multiplex PCR. Here the sample spans approximately 480,000 clones, around nine tenths being singletons.

This clonotype was obtained from a person between 18 and 65 years old who received the Ad26.COV2.S COVID-19 vaccine or a placebo. V is TRBV6-5 and J is TRBJ1-1, with D maybe TRBD1 (6 bases). Sequencing used peripheral blood, obtained in a trial of Ad26.COV2.S vaccine versus placebo. Here the CDR3 DNA reads TGTGCCAGCAGTTACTGGAGGGGGTCTGAAGCTTTCTTT. This sequence encodes CASSYWRGSEAFF.